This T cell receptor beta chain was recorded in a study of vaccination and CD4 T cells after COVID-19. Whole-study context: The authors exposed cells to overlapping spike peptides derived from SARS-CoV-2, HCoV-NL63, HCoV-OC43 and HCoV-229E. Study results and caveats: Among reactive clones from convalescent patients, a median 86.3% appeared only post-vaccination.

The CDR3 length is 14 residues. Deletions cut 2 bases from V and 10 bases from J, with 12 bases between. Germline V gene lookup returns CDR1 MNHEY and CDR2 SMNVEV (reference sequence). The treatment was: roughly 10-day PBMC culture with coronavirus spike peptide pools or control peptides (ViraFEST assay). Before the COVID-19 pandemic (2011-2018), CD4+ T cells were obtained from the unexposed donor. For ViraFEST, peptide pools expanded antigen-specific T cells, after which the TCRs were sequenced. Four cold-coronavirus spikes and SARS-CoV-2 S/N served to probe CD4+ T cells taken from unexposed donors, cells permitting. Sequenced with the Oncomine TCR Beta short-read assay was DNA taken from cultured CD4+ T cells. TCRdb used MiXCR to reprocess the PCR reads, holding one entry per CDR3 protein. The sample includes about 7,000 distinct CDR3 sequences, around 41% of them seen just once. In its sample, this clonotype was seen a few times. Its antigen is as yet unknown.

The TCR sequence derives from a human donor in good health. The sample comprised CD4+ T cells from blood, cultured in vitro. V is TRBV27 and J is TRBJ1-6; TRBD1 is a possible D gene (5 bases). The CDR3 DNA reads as TGTGCCAGCAGTTTACTCGACAGTAGGTCACCCCTCCACTTT. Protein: CASSLLDSRSPLHF.